This T cell receptor beta chain was captured in a study of CD8 T cells in Susac syndrome. Roughly 0.5 to 1 ug RNA was reverse transcribed with random hexamers. TCRdb re-analysed the immunoSEQ multiplex PCR reads in MiXCR, keeping a single row per CDR3 protein. Here the sample spans around 170,000 distinct CDR3 sequences, over 90% being singletons. CDR1 is KGHSH and CDR2 is LQKENI in the germline V gene. V was shortened by 3 bases and J by 4 bases, with 12 bases between the two germline ends. This CDR3 contains 15 residues. FACS enriched CD8+ TEMRA cells, while bulk CD8+ and CD4+ were negatively isolated. Study-level findings and limits: In total CD8+ repertoires, approximately 15 Susac-specific public clones were found, and several in CD8+ TEMRA repertoires.

A note on this clonotype: The antigen is not known.

Sequenced: CD8+ T cells from PBMCs. The rearrangement uses TRBV18 and TRBJ1-4; maybe TRBD1 (5 bases). The TCR sequence derives from a human donor with Susac syndrome. The CDR3 protein is CASSPLPGYNEKLFF. The CDR3 coding sequence is TGTGCCAGCTCACCCTTGCCAGGGTATAATGAAAAACTGTTTTTT.